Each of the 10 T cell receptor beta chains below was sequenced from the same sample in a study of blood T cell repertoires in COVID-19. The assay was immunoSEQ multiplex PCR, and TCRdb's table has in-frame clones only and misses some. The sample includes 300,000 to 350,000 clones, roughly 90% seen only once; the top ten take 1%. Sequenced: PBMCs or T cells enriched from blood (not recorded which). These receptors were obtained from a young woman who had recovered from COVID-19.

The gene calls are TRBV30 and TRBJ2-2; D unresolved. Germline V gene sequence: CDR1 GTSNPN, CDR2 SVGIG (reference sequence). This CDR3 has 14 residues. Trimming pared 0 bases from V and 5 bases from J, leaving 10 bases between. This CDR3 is CAWSVRPGTGELFF. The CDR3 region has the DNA TGTGCCTGGAGTGTACGGCCAGGAACCGGGGAGCTGTTTTTT.

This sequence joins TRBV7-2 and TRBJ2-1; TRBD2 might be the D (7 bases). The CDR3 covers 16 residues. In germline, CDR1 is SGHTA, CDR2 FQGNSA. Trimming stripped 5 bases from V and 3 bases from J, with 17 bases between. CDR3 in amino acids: CASSRGGGRYYNEQFF. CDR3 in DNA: TGTGCCAGCAGCAGAGGGGGGGGGCGTTACTACAATGAGCAGTTCTTC. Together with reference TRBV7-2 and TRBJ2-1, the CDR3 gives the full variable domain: GAGVSQSPSNKVTEKGKDVELRCDPISGHTALYWYRQSLGQGLEFLIYFQGNSAPDKSGLPSDRFSAERTGGSVSTLTIQRTQQEDSAVYLCASSRGGGRYYNEQFFGPGTRLTVL.

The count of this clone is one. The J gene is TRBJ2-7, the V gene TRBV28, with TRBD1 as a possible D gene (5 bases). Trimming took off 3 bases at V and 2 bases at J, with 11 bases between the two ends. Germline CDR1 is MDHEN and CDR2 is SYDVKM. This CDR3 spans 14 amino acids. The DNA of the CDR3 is TGTGCCAGCAGTTTTATAGGGGCCCCCTACGAGCAGTACTTC. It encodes CASSFIGAPYEQYF.

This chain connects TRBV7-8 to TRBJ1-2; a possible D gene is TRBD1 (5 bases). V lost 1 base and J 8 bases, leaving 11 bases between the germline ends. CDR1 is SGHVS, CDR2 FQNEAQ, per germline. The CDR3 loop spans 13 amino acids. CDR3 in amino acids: CASSLVQGGGYTF. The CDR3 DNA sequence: TGTGCCAGCAGCTTAGTTCAGGGAGGAGGCTACACCTTC.

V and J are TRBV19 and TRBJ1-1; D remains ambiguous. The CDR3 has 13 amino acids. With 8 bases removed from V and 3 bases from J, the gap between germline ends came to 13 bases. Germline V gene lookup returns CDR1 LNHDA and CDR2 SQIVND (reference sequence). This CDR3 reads CASAAGEYTEAFF. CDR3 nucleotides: TGTGCCAGTGCGGCCGGGGAATACACTGAAGCTTTCTTT.

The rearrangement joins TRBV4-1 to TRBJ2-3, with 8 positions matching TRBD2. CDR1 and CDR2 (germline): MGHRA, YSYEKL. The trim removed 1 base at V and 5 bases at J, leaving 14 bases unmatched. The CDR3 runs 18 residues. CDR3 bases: TGCGCCAGCAGCCAAGTCGGGAGGGAGCGGGCCATGGTAGATACGCAGTATTTT. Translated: CASSQVGRERAMVDTQYF.

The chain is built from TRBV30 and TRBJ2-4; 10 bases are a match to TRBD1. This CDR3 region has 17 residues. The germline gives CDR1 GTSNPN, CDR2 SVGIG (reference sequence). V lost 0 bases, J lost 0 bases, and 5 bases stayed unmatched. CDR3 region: CAWSVGGTGVAKNIQYF. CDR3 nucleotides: TGTGCCTGGAGTGTCGGCGGGACAGGGGTAGCCAAAAACATTCAGTACTTC. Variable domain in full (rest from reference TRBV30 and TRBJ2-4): SQTIHQWPATLVQPVGSPLSLECTVEGTSNPNLYWYRQAAGRGLQLLFYSVGIGQISSEVPQNLSASRPQDRQFILSSKKLLLSDSGFYLCAWSVGGTGVAKNIQYFGAGTRLSVL.

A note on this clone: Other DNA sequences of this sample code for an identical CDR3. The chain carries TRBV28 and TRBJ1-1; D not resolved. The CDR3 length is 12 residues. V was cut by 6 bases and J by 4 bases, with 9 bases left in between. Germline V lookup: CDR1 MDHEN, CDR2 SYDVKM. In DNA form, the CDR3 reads TGTGCCAGCAGGACGGCGGGCACTGAAGCTTTCTTT. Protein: CASRTAGTEAFF. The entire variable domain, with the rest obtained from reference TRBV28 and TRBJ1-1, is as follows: DVKVTQSSRYLVKRTGEKVFLECVQDMDHENMFWYRQDPGLGLRLIYFSYDVKMKEKGDIPEGYSVSREKKERFSLILESASTNQTSMYLCASRTAGTEAFFGQGTRLTVV.

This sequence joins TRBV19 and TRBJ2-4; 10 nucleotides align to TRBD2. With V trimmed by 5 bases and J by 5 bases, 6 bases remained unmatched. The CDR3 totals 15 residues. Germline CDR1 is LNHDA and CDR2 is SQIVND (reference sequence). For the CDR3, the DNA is TGTGCCAGTAGTCCGGGACTAGCGTATGAAAACATTCAGTACTTC. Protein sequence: CASSPGLAYENIQYF.

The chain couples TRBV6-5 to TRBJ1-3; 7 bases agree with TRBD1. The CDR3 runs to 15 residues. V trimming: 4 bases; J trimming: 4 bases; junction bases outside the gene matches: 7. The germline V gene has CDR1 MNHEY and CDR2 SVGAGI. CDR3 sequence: CASSSGRTGGNTIYF. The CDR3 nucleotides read TGTGCCAGCAGTTCTGGTCGGACAGGAGGAAACACCATATATTTT.